This T cell receptor beta chain was obtained from a study of T cells in Graves' hyperthyroidism and ophthalmopathy. This CDR3 spans 14 amino acids. The V and J ends lost 2 bases and 5 bases, in that order; junction bases with no gene match: 2. The germline V gene has CDR1 SGHTA and CDR2 FQGNSA. There were TCR beta CDR3 regions amplified from RNA transcripts. Initially, a first-round RT-PCR of the TCR CDR3 employed the HTBI primer set. TCRdb redid the calling of the multiplex PCR reads with MiXCR, one entry per CDR3 protein. The sample contains about 600,000 distinct CDR3 sequences, around 13% of which appear only once. This clonotype was seen at least ten times.

The chain recombines TRBV7-2 with TRBJ2-1; 8 positions match TRBD2. What was sequenced was blood. This TCR was sampled from a woman between 50 and 59 years old with Graves' ophthalmopathy. The CDR3 here is CASSLLSGNNEQFF. The CDR3 DNA follows: TGTGCCAGCAGCTTACTTAGCGGGAACAATGAGCAGTTCTTC.